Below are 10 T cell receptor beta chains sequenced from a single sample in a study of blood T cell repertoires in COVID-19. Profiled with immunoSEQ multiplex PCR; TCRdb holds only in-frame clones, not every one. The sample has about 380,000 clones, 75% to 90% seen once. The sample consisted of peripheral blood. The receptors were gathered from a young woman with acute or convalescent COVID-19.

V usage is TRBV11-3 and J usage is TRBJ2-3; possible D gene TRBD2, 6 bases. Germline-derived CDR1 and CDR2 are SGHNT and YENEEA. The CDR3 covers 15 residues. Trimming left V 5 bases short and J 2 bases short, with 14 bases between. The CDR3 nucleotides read TGTGCCAGCAGCCCAACGGGACTCCTCACAGATACGCAGTATTTT. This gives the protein CASSPTGLLTDTQYF. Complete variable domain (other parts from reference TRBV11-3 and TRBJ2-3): EAGVVQSPRYKIIEKKQPVAFWCNPISGHNTLYWYLQNLGQGPELLIRYENEEAVDDSQLPKDRFSAERLKGVDSTLKIQPAELGDSAVYLCASSPTGLLTDTQYFGPGTRLTVL.

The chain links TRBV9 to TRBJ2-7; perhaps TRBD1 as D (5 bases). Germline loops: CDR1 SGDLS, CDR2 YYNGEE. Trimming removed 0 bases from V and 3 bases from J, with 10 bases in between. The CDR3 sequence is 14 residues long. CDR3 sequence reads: CASSVAGKNYEQYF. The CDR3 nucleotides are TGTGCCAGCAGCGTAGCAGGGAAAAACTACGAGCAGTACTTC.

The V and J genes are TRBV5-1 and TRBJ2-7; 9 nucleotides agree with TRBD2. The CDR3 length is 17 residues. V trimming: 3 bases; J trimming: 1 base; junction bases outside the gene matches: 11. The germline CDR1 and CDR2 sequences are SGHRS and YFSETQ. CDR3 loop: CASSYYPLAGSSYEQYF. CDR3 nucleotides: TGCGCCAGCAGCTACTACCCTCTAGCGGGATCATCCTACGAGCAGTACTTC.

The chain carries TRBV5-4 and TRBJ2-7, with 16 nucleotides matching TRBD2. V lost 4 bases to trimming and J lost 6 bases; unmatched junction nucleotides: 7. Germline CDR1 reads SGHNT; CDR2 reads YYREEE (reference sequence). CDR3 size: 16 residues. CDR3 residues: CASSMGLAGGAGEQYF. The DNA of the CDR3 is TGTGCCAGCAGCATGGGACTAGCGGGAGGGGCAGGCGAGCAGTACTTC.

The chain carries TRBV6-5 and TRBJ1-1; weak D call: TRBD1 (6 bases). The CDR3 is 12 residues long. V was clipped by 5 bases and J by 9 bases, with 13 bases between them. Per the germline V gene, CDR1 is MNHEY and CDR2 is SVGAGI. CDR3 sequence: CASSPNRAQAFF. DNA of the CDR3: TGTGCCAGCAGTCCCAACAGGGCCCAAGCTTTCTTT.

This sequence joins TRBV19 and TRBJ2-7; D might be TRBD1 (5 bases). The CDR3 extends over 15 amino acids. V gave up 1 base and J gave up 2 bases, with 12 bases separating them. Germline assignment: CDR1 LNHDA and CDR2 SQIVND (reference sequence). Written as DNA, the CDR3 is TGTGCCAGTAGTATAGGACCAGGGCCAACCTACGAGCAGTACTTC. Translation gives CASSIGPGPTYEQYF.

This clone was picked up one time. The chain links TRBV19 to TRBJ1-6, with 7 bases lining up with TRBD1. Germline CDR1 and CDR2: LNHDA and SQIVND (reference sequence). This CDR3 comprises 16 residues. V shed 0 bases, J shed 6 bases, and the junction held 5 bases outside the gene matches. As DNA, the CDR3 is TGTGCCAGTAGTATAGATGAAGGGACAGTTAATTCACCCCTCCACTTT. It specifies CASSIDEGTVNSPLHF.

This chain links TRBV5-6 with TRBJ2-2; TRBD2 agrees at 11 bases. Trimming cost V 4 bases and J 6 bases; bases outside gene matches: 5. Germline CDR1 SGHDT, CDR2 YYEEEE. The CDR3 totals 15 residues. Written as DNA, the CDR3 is TGTGCCAGCAGCCTGGGGACTAGCGGACCCGGGGAGCTGTTTTTT. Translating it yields CASSLGTSGPGELFF.

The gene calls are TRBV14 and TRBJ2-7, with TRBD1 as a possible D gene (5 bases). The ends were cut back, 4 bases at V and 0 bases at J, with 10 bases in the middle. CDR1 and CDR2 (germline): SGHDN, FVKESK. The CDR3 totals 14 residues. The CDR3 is CASSLDSCSYEQYF. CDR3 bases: TGTGCCAGCAGCCTAGACAGTTGCTCCTACGAGCAGTACTTC.

The CDR3 sequence: CASSYSGGNTEAFF. The CDR3 DNA reads as TGTGCCAGCAGTTACTCGGGAGGGAACACTGAAGCTTTCTTT. The V and J genes are TRBV6-2 or TRBV6-3 and TRBJ1-1; D is unclear. Trimming stripped 0 bases from V and 1 base from J, with 6 bases between. CDR3 length: 14 amino acids. Germline CDR1 is MNHEY and CDR2 is SVGEGT.